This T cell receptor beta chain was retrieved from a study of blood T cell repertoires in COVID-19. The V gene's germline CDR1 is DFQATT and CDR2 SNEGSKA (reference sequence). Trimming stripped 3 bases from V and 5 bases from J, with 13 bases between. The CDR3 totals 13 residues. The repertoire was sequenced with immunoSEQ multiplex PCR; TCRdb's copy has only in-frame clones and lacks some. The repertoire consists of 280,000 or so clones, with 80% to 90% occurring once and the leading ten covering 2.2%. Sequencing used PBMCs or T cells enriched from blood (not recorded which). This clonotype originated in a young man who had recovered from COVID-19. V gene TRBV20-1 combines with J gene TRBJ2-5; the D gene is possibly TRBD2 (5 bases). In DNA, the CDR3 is TGCAGTGCTAGTGAGAGCGGTCGGGAGACCCAGTACTTC. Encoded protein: CSASESGRETQYF.